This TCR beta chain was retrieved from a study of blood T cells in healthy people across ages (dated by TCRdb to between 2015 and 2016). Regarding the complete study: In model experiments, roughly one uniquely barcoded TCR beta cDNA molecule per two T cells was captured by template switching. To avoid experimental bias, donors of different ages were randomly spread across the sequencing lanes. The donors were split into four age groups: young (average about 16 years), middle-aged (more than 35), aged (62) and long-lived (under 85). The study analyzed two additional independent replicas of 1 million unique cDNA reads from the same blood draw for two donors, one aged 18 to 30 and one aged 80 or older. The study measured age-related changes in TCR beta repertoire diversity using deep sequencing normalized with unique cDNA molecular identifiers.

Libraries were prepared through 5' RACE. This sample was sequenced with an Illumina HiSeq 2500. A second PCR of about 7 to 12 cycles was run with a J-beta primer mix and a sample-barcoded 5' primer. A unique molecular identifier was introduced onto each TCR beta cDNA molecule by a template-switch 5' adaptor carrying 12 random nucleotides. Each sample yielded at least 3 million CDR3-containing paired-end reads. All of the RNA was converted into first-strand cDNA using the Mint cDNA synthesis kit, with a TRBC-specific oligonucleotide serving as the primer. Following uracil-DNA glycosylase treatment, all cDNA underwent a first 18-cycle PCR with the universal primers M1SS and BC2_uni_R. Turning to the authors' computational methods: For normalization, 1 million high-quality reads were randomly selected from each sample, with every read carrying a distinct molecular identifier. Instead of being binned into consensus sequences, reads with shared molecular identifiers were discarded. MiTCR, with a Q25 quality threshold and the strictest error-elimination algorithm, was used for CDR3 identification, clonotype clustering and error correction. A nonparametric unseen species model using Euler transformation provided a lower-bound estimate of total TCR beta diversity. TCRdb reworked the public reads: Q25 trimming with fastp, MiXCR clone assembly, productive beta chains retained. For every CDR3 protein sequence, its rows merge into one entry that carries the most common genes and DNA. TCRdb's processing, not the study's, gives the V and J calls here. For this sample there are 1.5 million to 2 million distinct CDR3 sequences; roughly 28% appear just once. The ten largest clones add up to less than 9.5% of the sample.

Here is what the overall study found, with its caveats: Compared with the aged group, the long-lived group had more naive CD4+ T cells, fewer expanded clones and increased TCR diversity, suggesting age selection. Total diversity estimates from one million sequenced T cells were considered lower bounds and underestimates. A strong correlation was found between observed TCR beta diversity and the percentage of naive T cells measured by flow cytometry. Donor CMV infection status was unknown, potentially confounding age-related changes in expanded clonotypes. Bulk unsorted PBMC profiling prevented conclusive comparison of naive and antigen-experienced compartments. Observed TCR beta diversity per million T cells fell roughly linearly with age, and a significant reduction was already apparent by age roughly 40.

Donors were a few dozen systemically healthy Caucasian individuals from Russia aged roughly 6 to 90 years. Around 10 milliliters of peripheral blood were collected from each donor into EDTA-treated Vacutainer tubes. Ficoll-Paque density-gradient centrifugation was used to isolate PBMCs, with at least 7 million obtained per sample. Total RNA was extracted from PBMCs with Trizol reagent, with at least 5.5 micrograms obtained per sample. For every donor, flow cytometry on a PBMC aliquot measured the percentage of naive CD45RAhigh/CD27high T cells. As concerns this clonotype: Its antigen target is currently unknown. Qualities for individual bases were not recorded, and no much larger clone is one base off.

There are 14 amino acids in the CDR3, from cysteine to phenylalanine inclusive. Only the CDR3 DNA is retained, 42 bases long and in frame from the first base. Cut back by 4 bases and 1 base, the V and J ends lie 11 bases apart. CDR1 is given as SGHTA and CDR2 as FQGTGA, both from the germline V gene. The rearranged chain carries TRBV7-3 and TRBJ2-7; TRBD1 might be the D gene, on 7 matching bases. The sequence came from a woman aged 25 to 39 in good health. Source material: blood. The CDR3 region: CASSWAGGSYEQYF. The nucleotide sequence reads TGTGCCAGCAGCTGGGCAGGGGGGTCCTACGAGCAGTACTTC.